Below are 9 T cell receptor beta chains sequenced from a single sample in a study of cytomegalovirus exposure and HLA in healthy donors. The PCR contained 60 Vbeta and 13 Jbeta primers. The repertoire was sequenced with immunoSEQ multiplex PCR; TCRdb's copy has only in-frame clones and lacks some. Of about 110,000 clones listed, almost 70% were seen once; the top ten hold 8.7%. The sample comprised PBMCs. These receptors were taken from a man younger than 40 in good health and CMV-seropositive.

CDR3 region: CASSFRPRVYEQYV. The CDR3 bases are TGTGCCAGCAGTTTTCGCCCCAGGGTCTACGAGCAGTACGTC. This chain links TRBV28 with TRBJ2-7; D is perhaps TRBD1 (5 bases). The germline V gene has CDR1 MDHEN and CDR2 SYDVKM. Trimming cost V 3 bases and J 3 bases, with 12 bases left between them. The CDR3 covers 14 residues.

This chain links TRBV14 with TRBJ2-1; no reliable D call. This CDR3 comprises 13 residues. V was shortened by 0 bases and J by 9 bases, with 9 bases between the two germline ends. CDR1 and CDR2 (germline): SGHDN, FVKESK. CDR3 DNA sequence: TGTGCCAGCAGCCAAGATCTCGCGCGTGAGCAGTTCTTC. It specifies CASSQDLAREQFF.

The genes are TRBV6-1 and TRBJ2-1, with 8 bases fitting TRBD1. CDR1 and CDR2 from the germline V gene are MNHNS and SASEGT. J gave up 3 bases and V 4 bases, and 5 bases lay outside the gene matches. The length of the CDR3 is 15 residues. The CDR3 spells CASSADRGLYNEQFF. CDR3 bases: TGTGCCAGCAGTGCCGACAGGGGTCTCTACAATGAGCAGTTCTTC.

This clone was seen only once. DNA of the CDR3: TGTGCCAGCCAGCTGGGGACAGAAGTTCCCCCGGGGCAGTTCTTC. Translating gives CASQLGTEVPPGQFF. The gene calls are TRBV11-3 and TRBJ2-1, with TRBD1 matching over 7 bases. CDR1 is SGHNT, CDR2 YENEEA, per germline. After removal of 8 bases from V and 12 bases from J, the junction contained 19 bases not matched to a gene. The CDR3 has 15 residues.

This clone was counted only a few times. This chain uses TRBV6-5 with TRBJ1-2; 7 bases fit TRBD1. Germline-derived CDR1 and CDR2 are MNHEY and SVGAGI. Trimming removed 1 base from V and 2 bases from J; junction bases left unmatched: 4. CDR3 length: 15 residues. The CDR3 DNA reads as TGTGCCAGCAGTTACTACCTGACAGGGAACTATGGCTACACCTTC. Protein: CASSYYLTGNYGYTF.

V and J are TRBV27 and TRBJ2-7; D may be TRBD2 (7 bases). The germline V and J ends were trimmed by 10 bases and 7 bases, with 32 bases remaining between them. This CDR3 spans 17 amino acids. CDR1 is MNHEY and CDR2 is SMNVEV in the germline V gene (reference sequence). CDR3 bases: TGTGCCACCCGGAAATGGGAGGGGGTCATGGCATCTGGGGAGCAGTACTTC. This sequence encodes CATRKWEGVMASGEQYF.

The V gene is TRBV10-1, the J gene TRBJ2-5, with 10 bases aligning to TRBD2. In germline, CDR1 is WNHNN, CDR2 SYGVQD (reference sequence). Unmatched junction bases numbered 8, after V lost 6 bases and J lost 1 base. This CDR3 spans 16 amino acids. This CDR3 reads CASRDLQRGGQETQYF. CDR3 in DNA: TGCGCCAGCAGAGATCTTCAGCGGGGGGGCCAAGAGACCCAGTACTTC.

This chain uses TRBV30 with TRBJ2-4, with 8 bases fitting TRBD2. CDR1 is GTSNPN and CDR2 is SVGIG in the germline V gene (reference sequence). The CDR3 consists of 13 residues. Trimming took 0 bases from V and 7 from J; bases not matched to a gene: 2. Written as DNA, the CDR3 is TGTGCCTGGAGTGTACGGGGGGGGAACATTCAGTACTTC. It yields the protein CAWSVRGGNIQYF.

This rearrangement joins TRBV7-3 to TRBJ1-1; a possible D gene is TRBD1 (6 bases). Germline V gene sequence: CDR1 SGHTA, CDR2 FQGTGA. V shed 2 bases and J shed 1 base, with 20 bases lying between them. The CDR3 length is 18 residues. This chain's CDR3 is CASSLQGSGLRPNTEAFF. Written as DNA, the CDR3 is TGTGCCAGCAGCTTACAGGGGTCTGGACTGCGGCCGAACACTGAAGCTTTCTTT.